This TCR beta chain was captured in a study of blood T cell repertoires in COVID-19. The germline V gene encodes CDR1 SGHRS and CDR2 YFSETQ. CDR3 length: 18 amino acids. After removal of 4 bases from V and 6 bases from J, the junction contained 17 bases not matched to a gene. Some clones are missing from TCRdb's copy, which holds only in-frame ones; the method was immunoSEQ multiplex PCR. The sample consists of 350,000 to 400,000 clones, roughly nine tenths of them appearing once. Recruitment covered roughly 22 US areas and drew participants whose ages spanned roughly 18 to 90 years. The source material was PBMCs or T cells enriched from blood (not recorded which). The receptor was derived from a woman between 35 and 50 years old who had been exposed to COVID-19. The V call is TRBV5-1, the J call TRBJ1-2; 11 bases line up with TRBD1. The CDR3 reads CASSDEGTGGLRSHGYTF. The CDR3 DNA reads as TGCGCCAGCAGCGACGAAGGGACAGGGGGATTGCGCTCCCATGGCTACACCTTC.